The 10 T cell receptor beta chains given below trace back to one sample, sequenced in a study of blood T cell repertoires in COVID-19. Only in-frame clones appear in the TCRdb table, and some are missing; sequencing was by immunoSEQ multiplex PCR. The sample holds approximately 210,000 clones, roughly 79% seen once. The sample comprised PBMCs or T cells enriched from blood (not recorded which). The receptors originated from a woman aged 45-60 years with acute COVID-19.

The chain combines TRBV19 with TRBJ2-1; 13 nucleotides line up with TRBD2. Germline-derived CDR1 and CDR2 are LNHDA and SQIVND (reference sequence). V lost 6 bases and J lost 6; bases outside the gene matches: 5. The CDR3 covers 15 residues. CDR3 loop: CASSTGTSGANEQFF. The CDR3 bases are TGTGCCAGTAGCACAGGGACTAGCGGGGCCAATGAGCAGTTCTTC.

This clone was seen only a few times. This rearrangement joins TRBV7-2 to TRBJ2-7; D gene uncertain. V dropped 5 bases and J dropped 2 bases, with 19 bases sitting between them. The CDR3 runs to 16 residues. Germline CDR1 is SGHTA and CDR2 is FQGNSA. This chain's CDR3 is CASSASASVATYEQYF. CDR3 in DNA: TGTGCCAGCAGCGCGAGCGCCTCGGTCGCTACCTACGAGCAGTACTTC.

This clone was counted once. The rearrangement joins TRBV7-9 to TRBJ1-2; D may be TRBD1 (6 bases). This CDR3 has 15 residues. Germline CDR1 reads SEHNR; CDR2 reads FQNEAQ (reference sequence). Trimming cost V 3 bases and J 3 bases, with 14 bases left between them. This CDR3 reads CASSLPRDIHYGYTF. The CDR3 DNA is TGTGCCAGCAGCTTGCCTAGGGACATCCACTATGGCTACACCTTC.

This rearrangement joins TRBV5-1 to TRBJ2-3; 8 bases agree with TRBD2. The CDR3 runs to 19 residues. The ends lost 0 bases at V and 4 bases at J; junction bases unmatched: 16. Germline V CDR1 and CDR2: SGHRS, YFSETQ. This CDR3 is CASSLAPGSAGGVADTQYF. The CDR3 DNA reads as TGCGCCAGCAGCTTGGCCCCTGGTTCGGCGGGGGGTGTAGCAGATACGCAGTATTTT.

This clone was counted a single time. The genes are TRBV7-8 and TRBJ2-7; maybe TRBD2 (5 bases). Germline V gives CDR1 SGHVS, CDR2 FQNEAQ. The V end was cut by 5 bases, the J end by 6 bases, with 8 bases between. The CDR3 extends over 11 amino acids. The CDR3 sequence is CASSRGPEQYF. The CDR3 nucleotides are TGTGCCAGCAGCCGAGGGCCCGAGCAGTACTTC. Full variable domain (outside the CDR3, taken from reference TRBV7-8 and TRBJ2-7): GAGVSQSPRYKVAKRGQDVALRCDPISGHVSLFWYQQALGQGPEFLTYFQNEAQLDKSGLPSDRFFAERPEGSVSTLKIQRTQQEDSAVYLCASSRGPEQYFGPGTRLTVT.

This chain uses TRBV5-5 with TRBJ1-2, with D unclear. Deletions cut 7 bases from V and 5 bases from J, with 21 bases between. Germline assignment: CDR1 SGHKS and CDR2 YYEKEE (reference sequence). This CDR3 is 15 amino acids long. This chain's CDR3 is CASCTEPTLKYGYTF. Here the CDR3 DNA reads TGTGCCAGCTGTACCGAGCCTACACTAAAATATGGCTACACCTTC.

V and J are TRBV5-8 and TRBJ2-1, with D possibly TRBD1 on 6 matching bases. The V gene's germline CDR1 is SGHTS and CDR2 YDEGEE. This CDR3 is 16 amino acids long. Trimming left V 4 bases short and J 1 base short, with 15 bases between. The CDR3: CASSRTAQNSYNEQFF. In DNA form, the CDR3 reads TGTGCCAGCAGCCGGACAGCTCAGAATTCCTACAATGAGCAGTTCTTC.

The chain couples TRBV28 to TRBJ1-5; D remains ambiguous. The CDR3 covers 12 residues. Trimming shortened V by 4 bases and J by 5 bases, and 6 bases separated the two germline ends. The germline CDR1 and CDR2 sequences are MDHEN and SYDVKM. The CDR3 bases are TGTGCCAGCAGTTCTCGAGATCAGCCCCAGCATTTT. This sequence encodes CASSSRDQPQHF.

This clone has ten or more counts. The chain combines TRBV28 with TRBJ2-1; TRBD1 matches at 8 bases. The CDR3 spans 16 residues. Trimming at V came to 5 bases and at J to 0 bases, leaving 6 bases not matched to a gene. Looked up from germline, CDR1 is MDHEN and CDR2 is SYDVKM. CDR3 sequence reads: CASSPRTGSSYNEQFF. DNA for the CDR3: TGTGCCAGCAGTCCTCGGACAGGGAGCTCCTACAATGAGCAGTTCTTC.

The table lists this clone with a count of one. The genes are TRBV3-1 (or the pseudogene TRBV3-2) and TRBJ2-2; D is possibly TRBD2 (5 bases). CDR3 length equals 15 residues. V was shortened by 1 base and J by 4 bases, with 10 bases between the two germline ends. Germline V CDR1 and CDR2: LGHDT, YNNKEL (reference sequence). In DNA, the CDR3 is TGTGCCAGCAGCCAAGTTGGCCGGGGCACCGGGGAGCTGTTTTTT. Translated, it gives CASSQVGRGTGELFF.